Following are 22 T cell receptor beta chains from one sample sequenced in a study of blood T cells in healthy people across ages. Primed by a sample-barcoded 5' primer and a J-beta primer mix, a second PCR proceeded for 7 to 11 cycles. TCRdb reprocessed the 5' RACE reads via MiXCR and lists one record per CDR3 protein. The sample includes fewer than 1,000,000 distinct CDR3 sequences, around 45% of them seen just once. Sequenced: blood. These receptors were obtained from an elderly man in good health.

The rearrangement joins TRBV11-2 to TRBJ2-1, with a weak D call TRBD2 (5 bases). Trimming shortened V by 1 base and J by 0 bases, and 10 bases separated the two germline ends. Per the germline V gene, CDR1 is SGHAT and CDR2 is FQNNGV. This CDR3 contains 16 residues. DNA of the CDR3: TGTGCCAGCAGCTTAGGCATTGGGAGCTCCTACAATGAGCAGTTCTTC. It translates to CASSLGIGSSYNEQFF.

The chain has TRBV10-2 and TRBJ2-5; D is uncertain. CDR3 size: 14 residues. V lost 4 bases, J lost 7 bases, and 16 bases lay in between. Germline V gene lookup returns CDR1 WSHSY and CDR2 SAAADI. The CDR3 DNA is TGCGCCAGCAGTGGCTCTGGCGAGGTTGGGACCCAGTACTTC. It is translated as CASSGSGEVGTQYF.

The chain links TRBV6-2 or TRBV6-3 to TRBJ2-5; 12 positions agree with TRBD2. The CDR3 totals 19 residues. V was pared by 1 base and J by 1 base, with 10 bases of the junction left unmatched. Germline CDR1 is MNHEY and CDR2 is SVGEGT. The CDR3 is CASSYFQLAGGPSQETQYF. The CDR3 DNA reads as TGTGCCAGCAGTTACTTCCAACTAGCGGGGGGACCTTCCCAAGAGACCCAGTACTTC.

This chain joins TRBV14 and TRBJ2-7; 8 nucleotides agree with TRBD2. The DNA matches TRBJ2-5 better at its end, which makes the J call doubtful. Germline assignment: CDR1 SGHDN and CDR2 FVKESK. The CDR3 is made up of 16 amino acids. CDR3 sequence reads: CASSQDTGTSGETQYF. The CDR3 nucleotides are TGTGCCAGCAGCCAAGACACCGGGACTAGTGGGGAGACCCAGTACTTC.

This clonotype appeared a single time. V is TRBV27 and J is TRBJ1-4; 7 positions match TRBD1. J gave up 3 bases and V 5 bases, and 6 bases lay outside the gene matches. Germline CDR1 MNHEY, CDR2 SMNVEV (reference sequence). This CDR3 comprises 15 residues. The CDR3 spells CASSPRDRPNEKLFF. DNA of the CDR3: TGTGCCAGCAGTCCGCGGGACAGACCTAATGAAAAACTGTTTTTT.

This chain connects TRBV20-1 to TRBJ2-1, with D tentatively TRBD2 (6 bases). There are 14 residues in the CDR3. Germline V gene data show CDR1 as DFQATT and CDR2 as SNEGSKA (reference sequence). The V gene lost 0 bases and the J gene lost 5 bases, with 11 bases spanning the gap. The CDR3 is CSARDWRGDNEQFF. CDR3 coding DNA: TGCAGTGCTAGAGATTGGAGGGGCGACAATGAGCAGTTCTTC.

CDR3 coding DNA: TGTGCCACTTCACTCCGAGGAGCAGCAAATGAAAAACTGTTTTTT. This codes for CATSLRGAANEKLFF. V gene TRBV21-1 combines with J gene TRBJ1-4. TRBV21-1 is a pseudogene locus. This CDR3 has 15 residues.

The genes are TRBV4-2 and TRBJ2-1; the match to TRBD2 covers 9 bases. The ends lost 0 bases at V and 5 bases at J; junction bases unmatched: 5. The CDR3 totals 16 residues. The V gene's germline CDR1 is LGHNA and CDR2 YNFKEQ. The CDR3 coding sequence is TGTGCCAGCAGCCAAGAGGGGCGGGAGGGCCACAATGAGCAGTTCTTC. This gives the protein CASSQEGREGHNEQFF.

This clonotype has a handful of counts. DNA for the CDR3: TGCGCCAGCAGCCATGGTACTAGCGGGAGTTCAGATACGCAGTATTTT. Its protein product is CASSHGTSGSSDTQYF. The chain recombines TRBV4-1 with TRBJ2-3; 11 nucleotides match TRBD2. After removal of 3 bases from V and 4 bases from J, the junction contained 6 bases not matched to a gene. CDR1 and CDR2 (germline): MGHRA, YSYEKL. This CDR3 is built from 16 residues.

The chain links TRBV6-1 to TRBJ2-1; 9 nucleotides line up with TRBD1. V gave up 7 bases and J gave up 5 bases; unmatched junction bases: 12. The CDR3 loop spans 16 amino acids. Germline values: CDR1 MNHNS, CDR2 SASEGT. This CDR3 reads CASTLRRGQGHNEQFF. The CDR3, as DNA: TGTGCCAGCACCCTGCGGAGGGGACAGGGTCACAATGAGCAGTTCTTC.

This clonotype turned up a few times. The V and J genes are TRBV6-5 and TRBJ1-4; D possibly corresponds to TRBD1 (5 bases). This CDR3 is built from 17 residues. Germline V CDR1 and CDR2: MNHEY, SVGAGI. With 2 bases removed from V and 3 bases from J, the gap between germline ends came to 16 bases. In nucleotides, the CDR3 is TGTGCCAGCAGTTACGATTCTGGGGGTACAGCTAATGAAAAACTGTTTTTT. Translating gives CASSYDSGGTANEKLFF.

The chain couples TRBV12-3 or TRBV12-4 to TRBJ1-4, with 8 bases aligning to TRBD1. V trimming: 1 base; J trimming: 11 bases; junction bases outside the gene matches: 9. This CDR3 region has 15 residues. The CDR3 sequence: CASSLGGQGAAKLFF. For the CDR3, the DNA is TGTGCCAGCAGTTTAGGGGGCCAGGGGGCAGCGAAACTGTTTTTT.

This clonotype appeared a few times. This chain connects TRBV28 to TRBJ2-7; the D call may be TRBD1 or TRBD2 (5 bases each). There are 15 residues in the CDR3. V shed 5 bases and J shed 2 bases, with 16 bases lying between them. In germline, CDR1 is MDHEN, CDR2 SYDVKM. The CDR3 sequence: CASSTGREQPYEQYF. DNA for the CDR3: TGTGCCAGCAGTACGGGCAGGGAGCAACCCTACGAGCAGTACTTC. The variable domain in full, with the rest retrieved from reference TRBV28 and TRBJ2-7, is DVKVTQSSRYLVKRTGEKVFLECVQDMDHENMFWYRQDPGLGLRLIYFSYDVKMKEKGDIPEGYSVSREKKERFSLILESASTNQTSMYLCASSTGREQPYEQYFGPGTRLTVT.

This clonotype appeared a few times. The chain carries TRBV7-2 and TRBJ2-7, with TRBD1 identical over 9 bases. V lost 5 bases and J lost 3; bases outside the gene matches: 5. Germline V gene data show CDR1 as SGHTA and CDR2 as FQGNSA. This CDR3 has 14 amino acids. For the CDR3, the DNA is TGTGCCAGCAGCGTGGACAGGGGTATCTACGAGCAGTACTTC. Protein sequence: CASSVDRGIYEQYF.

This clonotype turned up a few times. The chain uses TRBV28 and TRBJ2-7; 8 nucleotides line up with TRBD1. CDR3 length equals 16 residues. Germline CDR1 is MDHEN and CDR2 is SYDVKM. V was clipped by 5 bases and J by 4 bases; unmatched bases: 13. CDR3: CASSSLLRTGFYEQYF. The CDR3 DNA follows: TGTGCCAGCAGTAGCCTCCTCCGGACAGGGTTTTACGAGCAGTACTTC.

CDR3 nucleotides: TGTGCCAGCAGTGAAGCGACCGACGGAGAGCAGTACTTC. Its protein product is CASSEATDGEQYF. The V gene is TRBV6-1, the J gene TRBJ2-4; D is uncertain. This CDR3 has 13 residues. V lost 0 bases and J 13 bases, leaving 13 bases between the germline ends. CDR1 and CDR2 (germline): MNHNS, SASEGT.

This clonotype was detected only a few times. The genes are TRBV6-5 and TRBJ2-1; 11 bases match TRBD2. Germline V CDR1 and CDR2: MNHEY, SVGAGI. Trimming cost V 0 bases and J 10 bases; bases outside gene matches: 11. The CDR3 sequence is 17 residues long. CDR3 sequence (DNA): TGTGCCAGCAGTTACTCAGGGCTAGCGGGAGGAAATGACGAGCAGTTCTTC. It encodes CASSYSGLAGGNDEQFF.

The DNA for the CDR3 is TGTGCCAGCAGCTACAGGGGCTGGGAGCAGTTCTTC. It encodes CASSYRGWEQFF. The rearrangement links TRBV25-1 to TRBJ2-1; 7 bases line up with TRBD1. Germline lookup yields CDR1 MGHDK and CDR2 SYGVNS. This CDR3 spans 12 amino acids. Trimming removed 6 bases from V and 10 bases from J; junction bases left unmatched: 6. Using reference TRBV25-1 and TRBJ2-1 for the parts outside the CDR3, the full variable domain is EADIYQTPRYLVIGTGKKITLECSQTMGHDKMYWYQQDPGMELHLIHYSYGVNSTEKGDLSSESTVSRIRTEHFPLTLESARPSHTSQYLCASSYRGWEQFFGPGTRLTVL.

J is TRBJ1-1 and V is TRBV29-1, with D perhaps TRBD1 (6 bases). V shed 4 bases and J shed 5 bases, with 11 bases lying between them. This CDR3 region has 12 residues. Germline CDR1 is SQVTM and CDR2 is ANQGSEA. As DNA, the CDR3 is TGCAGCGTTGCTGGGCAGGGGACTGAAGCTTTCTTT. As protein: CSVAGQGTEAFF.

This clonotype was counted a few times. The rearrangement joins TRBV29-1 to TRBJ2-7; 8 nucleotides align to TRBD2. The J call is in doubt because the DNA end fits TRBJ2-5 better. Germline lookup yields CDR1 SQVTM and CDR2 ANQGSEA. The length of the CDR3 is 12 residues. CDR3 residues: CSVVAGYETQYF. As DNA, the CDR3 is TGCAGCGTTGTAGCGGGGTACGAGACCCAGTACTTC.

The chain employs TRBV29-1 and TRBJ2-7, with 8 bases matching TRBD2. The CDR3 is made up of 13 amino acids. Trimming removed 5 bases from V and 6 bases from J; junction bases left unmatched: 9. Germline values: CDR1 SQVTM, CDR2 ANQGSEA. In nucleotides, the CDR3 is TGCAGCGTTACCCGGGAGGGCCTGGGCGAGCAGTACTTC. It is translated as CSVTREGLGEQYF.

This chain uses TRBV27 with TRBJ1-5; TRBD1 matches 9 bases. The CDR3 contains 16 residues. V lost 3 bases to trimming and J lost 7 bases; unmatched junction nucleotides: 10. The germline V gene encodes CDR1 MNHEY and CDR2 SMNVEV (reference sequence). As DNA, the CDR3 is TGTGCCAGCAGTTTCACGACAGGGGGGGCCGGACAGCCCCAGCATTTT. It specifies CASSFTTGGAGQPQHF.